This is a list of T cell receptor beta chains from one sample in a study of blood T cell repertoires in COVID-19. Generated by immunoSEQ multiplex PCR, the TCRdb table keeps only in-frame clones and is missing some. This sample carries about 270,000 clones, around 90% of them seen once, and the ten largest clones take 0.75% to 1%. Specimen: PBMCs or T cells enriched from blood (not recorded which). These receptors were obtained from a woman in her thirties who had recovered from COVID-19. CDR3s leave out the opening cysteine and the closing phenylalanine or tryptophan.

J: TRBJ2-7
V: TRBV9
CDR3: ASSVKQGPDSEQY

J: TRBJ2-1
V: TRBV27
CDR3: ASSPRTLHEQF

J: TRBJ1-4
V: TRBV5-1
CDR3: ASSLGQGPATNEKLF

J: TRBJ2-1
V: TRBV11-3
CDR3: ASSLDLLGPAGDEQF

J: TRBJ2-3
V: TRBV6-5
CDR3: ASSLLTRLSDTQY

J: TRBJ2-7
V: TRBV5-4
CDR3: ASSWPGQGGNEQY

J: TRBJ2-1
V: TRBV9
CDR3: ASTTSGTSVNEQF

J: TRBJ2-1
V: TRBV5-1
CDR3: ASSLMGGDNEQF

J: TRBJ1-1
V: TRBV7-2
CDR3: ASTGQGGSTEAF

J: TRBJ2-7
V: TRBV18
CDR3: ASSARDRGSYEQY

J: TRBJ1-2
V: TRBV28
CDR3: ASSLPGSPRGYT

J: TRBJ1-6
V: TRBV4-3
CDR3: ASSQDRYGSPLH

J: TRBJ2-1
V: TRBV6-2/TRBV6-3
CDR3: ASSYGAGVSNEQF

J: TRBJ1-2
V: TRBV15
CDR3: ATDRGYSYGYT

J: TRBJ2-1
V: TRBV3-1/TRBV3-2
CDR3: ASSPTTSGREFYNEQF

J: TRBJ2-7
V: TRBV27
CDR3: ASRRAGTVTYEQY

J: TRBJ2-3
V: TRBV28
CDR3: ASRSRQGILDTQY

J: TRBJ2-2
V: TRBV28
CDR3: ASIGSSLSSGELF

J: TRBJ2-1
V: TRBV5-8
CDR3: ASTEVLGYNEQF

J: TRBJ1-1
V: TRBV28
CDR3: ASSPRPNTEAF

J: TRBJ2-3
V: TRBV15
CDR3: ATSRRRDSTDTQY

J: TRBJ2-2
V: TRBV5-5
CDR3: ASSSGRAGENTGELF

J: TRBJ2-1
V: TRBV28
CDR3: ASSWDRESSYNEQF

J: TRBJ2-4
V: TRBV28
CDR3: ASSFVLGVTQAKNIQY

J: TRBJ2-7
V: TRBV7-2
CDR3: ASSLVGARYEQY

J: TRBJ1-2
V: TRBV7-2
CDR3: ASSLVTGYGYT

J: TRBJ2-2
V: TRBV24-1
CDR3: ATSEGAIGELF

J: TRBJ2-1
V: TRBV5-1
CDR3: ASSLTLAGGYNEQF

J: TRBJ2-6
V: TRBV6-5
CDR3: ASSKSSGANVLT

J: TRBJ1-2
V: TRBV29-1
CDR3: SARGENYGYT

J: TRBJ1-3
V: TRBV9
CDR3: ASSVVGSSGNTIY

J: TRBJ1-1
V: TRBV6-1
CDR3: ASSELQGNTEAF

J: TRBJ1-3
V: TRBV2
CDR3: ASSDREVGNTIY

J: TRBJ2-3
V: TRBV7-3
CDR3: ASSPDRIATDTQY

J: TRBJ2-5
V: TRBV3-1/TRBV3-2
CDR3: ASSGGETQY

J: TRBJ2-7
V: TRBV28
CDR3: ASRPRDRPGLYEQY

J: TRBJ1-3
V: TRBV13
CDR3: ASRRLLGGNTIY

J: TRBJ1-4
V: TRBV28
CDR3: ASSSRGFRTLNEKLF

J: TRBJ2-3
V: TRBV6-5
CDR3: ASSTPGVTDTQY

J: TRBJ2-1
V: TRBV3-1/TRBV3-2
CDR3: ASSDRDSPYNEQF

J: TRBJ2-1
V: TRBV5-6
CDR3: ASSPRGYNEQF

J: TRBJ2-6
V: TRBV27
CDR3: ASSPSQGEGSSGANVLT

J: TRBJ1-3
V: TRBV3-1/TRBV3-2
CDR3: ASSQDRSRSGNTIY

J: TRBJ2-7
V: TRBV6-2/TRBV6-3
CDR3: ASSYYRNYEQY